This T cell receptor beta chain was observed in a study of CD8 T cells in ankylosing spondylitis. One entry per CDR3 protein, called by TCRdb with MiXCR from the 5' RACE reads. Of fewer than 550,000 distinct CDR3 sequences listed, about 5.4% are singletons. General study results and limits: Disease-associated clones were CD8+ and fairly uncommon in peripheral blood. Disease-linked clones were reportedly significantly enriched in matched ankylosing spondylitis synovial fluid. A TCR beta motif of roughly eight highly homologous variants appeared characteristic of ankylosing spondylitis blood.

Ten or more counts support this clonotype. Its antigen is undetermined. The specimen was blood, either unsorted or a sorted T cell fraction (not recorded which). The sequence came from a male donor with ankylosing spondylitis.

CDR3 nucleotides: TGTGCCAGCAGGGGACAGGGTAAACTAGGAGCTTTCTTT. The encoded protein is CASRGQGKLGAFF. This rearrangement joins TRBV7-9 to TRBJ1-1; 9 positions match TRBD1. V shed 6 bases, J shed 10 bases, and the junction held 9 bases outside the gene matches. The germline gives CDR1 SEHNR, CDR2 FQNEAQ (reference sequence). This CDR3 has 13 residues.